Below, 5 T cell receptor beta chains from the same sample are listed, as sequenced in a study of blood T cell repertoires in COVID-19. The data were produced by immunoSEQ multiplex PCR, yet TCRdb's version contains in-frame clones alone and is incomplete. The sample holds 350,000 to 450,000 clones, 91% seen once. The sample consisted of PBMCs or T cells enriched from blood (not recorded which). All receptors come from a woman aged 40 to 50 who had been exposed to COVID-19.

J is TRBJ1-5 and V is TRBV7-3; tentatively, D is TRBD1 (6 bases). The V and J ends lost 5 bases and 3 bases respectively, with 20 bases between them. The germline CDR1 and CDR2 sequences are SGHTA and FQGTGA. The CDR3 covers 17 residues. The CDR3 sequence: CASSVYGDIKDNQPQHF. CDR3 DNA: TGTGCCAGCAGCGTATATGGGGACATAAAAGACAATCAGCCCCAGCATTTT.

The chain joins TRBV7-9 to TRBJ1-2; 11 bases are a match to TRBD1. Germline V gene data show CDR1 as SEHNR and CDR2 as FQNEAQ (reference sequence). With 5 bases clipped from V and 7 bases from J, the junction kept 12 bases outside the gene matches. The CDR3 has 16 amino acids. The CDR3 reads CASSPPSGQGAGGYTF. For the CDR3, the DNA is TGTGCCAGCAGCCCTCCGAGTGGACAGGGGGCGGGTGGCTACACCTTC.

J is TRBJ2-7 and V is TRBV29-1; no clear D. The CDR3 is 12 residues long. Trimming took off 1 base at V and 7 bases at J, with 11 bases between the two ends. Germline V CDR1 and CDR2: SQVTM, ANQGSEA. The CDR3 coding sequence is TGCAGCGTTGAAGCTGGAGCCGGGGAGCAGTACTTC. Its protein is CSVEAGAGEQYF.

This clone was observed once. The rearrangement joins TRBV11-2 to TRBJ2-3, with a tentative D call TRBD2 (6 bases). CDR3 size: 14 residues. Germline V gives CDR1 SGHAT, CDR2 FQNNGV. V was trimmed by 1 base and J by 5 bases, leaving 10 bases between them. As DNA, the CDR3 is TGTGCCAGCAGCTTAGGAGGAGGGAAAGATACGCAGTATTTT. The encoded protein is CASSLGGGKDTQYF.

The chain employs TRBV12-3 or TRBV12-4 and TRBJ1-4; possibly TRBD1 for D (5 bases). V was pared by 3 bases and J by 10 bases, with 9 bases between. This CDR3 comprises 12 residues. DNA for the CDR3: TGTGCCAGCAGTTTGGGGCGGGGAAAACTGTTTTTT. Its protein product is CASSLGRGKLFF.